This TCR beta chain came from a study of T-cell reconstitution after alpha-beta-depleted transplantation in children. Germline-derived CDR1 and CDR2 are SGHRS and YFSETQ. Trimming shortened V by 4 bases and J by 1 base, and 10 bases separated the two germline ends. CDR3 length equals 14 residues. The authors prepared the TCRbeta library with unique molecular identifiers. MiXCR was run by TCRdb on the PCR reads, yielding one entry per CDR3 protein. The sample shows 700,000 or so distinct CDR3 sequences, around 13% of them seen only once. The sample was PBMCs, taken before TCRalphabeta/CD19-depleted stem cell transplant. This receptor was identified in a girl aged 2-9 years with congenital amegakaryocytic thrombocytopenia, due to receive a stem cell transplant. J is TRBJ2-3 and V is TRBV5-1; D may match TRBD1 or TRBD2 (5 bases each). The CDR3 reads CASSERDRTDTQYF. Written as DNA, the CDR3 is TGCGCCAGCAGCGAACGGGACCGCACAGATACGCAGTATTTT.